Shown below are 11 T cell receptor beta chains from a single sample sequenced in a study of vaccination effects on CD4 cells after COVID-19. Clones were read by immunoSEQ multiplex PCR, and TCRdb kept only the in-frame ones, dropping some. Of around 30,000 clones listed, less than 75% were seen once; the top ten hold 9.9%. On roughly day 10 of culture, CD4+ T cells were separated out. No antigen has been identified for these receptors. Sequenced material: CD4+ T cells from PBMCs cultured without peptide, taken before COVID-19 vaccination. All receptors come from a human donor who received a COVID-19 vaccine.

This clone was detected only a few times. The chain links TRBV7-7 to TRBJ2-1; D call uncertain. Between the trimmed V and J ends, which lost 2 bases and 4 bases, there was a span of 9 bases. The V gene's germline CDR1 is SSHAT and CDR2 FNYEAQ (reference sequence). The CDR3 extends over 14 amino acids. CDR3 DNA sequence: TGTGCCAGCAGCTTATCCAGCAGGTACAATGAGCAGTTCTTC. This codes for CASSLSSRYNEQFF.

The V and J genes are TRBV18 and TRBJ2-7; D call uncertain. The germline V and J ends were trimmed by 3 bases and 2 bases, with 8 bases remaining between them. This CDR3 contains 13 residues. In germline, CDR1 is KGHSH, CDR2 LQKENI. In nucleotides, the CDR3 is TGTGCCAGCTCACCCTCACTAACCTACGAGCAGTACTTC. Residues: CASSPSLTYEQYF.

The chain carries TRBV6-5 and TRBJ1-1; unclear D gene. Deletions cut 6 bases from V and 4 bases from J, with 9 bases between. This CDR3 has 12 amino acids. Looked up from germline, CDR1 is MNHEY and CDR2 is SVGAGI. CDR3 nucleotides: TGTGCCAGCAGGGACGCGGTCACTGAAGCTTTCTTT. The encoded protein is CASRDAVTEAFF.

The genes are TRBV5-5 and TRBJ2-1; 8 nucleotides match TRBD2. CDR1 and CDR2 (germline): SGHKS, YYEKEE (reference sequence). The CDR3 runs 16 residues. V shed 2 bases, J shed 15 bases, and the junction held 19 bases outside the gene matches. The CDR3 DNA is TGTGCCAGCAGCTTAACAGGCGACCAGGGACTAGGCAATTTGTTCTTC. Translating it yields CASSLTGDQGLGNLFF.

V usage is TRBV30 and J usage is TRBJ2-7; 7 bases match TRBD1. Germline CDR1 GTSNPN, CDR2 SVGIG (reference sequence). V dropped 2 bases and J dropped 4; count of bases not matched to a gene: 8. The CDR3 spans 14 residues. CDR3 loop: CAWSPGQSNYEQYF. In DNA form, the CDR3 reads TGTGCCTGGAGTCCGGGACAGTCTAATTACGAGCAGTACTTC.

The table lists this clone with a few counts. V and J are TRBV5-1 and TRBJ1-4; D not resolved. CDR3 length: 15 amino acids. With 0 bases removed from V and 8 bases from J, the gap between germline ends came to 14 bases. CDR1 and CDR2 from the germline V gene are SGHRS and YFSETQ. The CDR3 region is CASSLVSDRTEKLFF. CDR3 nucleotide sequence: TGCGCCAGCAGCTTGGTGTCAGACCGTACAGAAAAACTGTTTTTT.

This CDR3 is CASNLRDRLNEQFF. The CDR3 coding sequence is TGTGCCAGTAACCTGAGAGACAGGTTGAATGAGCAGTTCTTC. The rearrangement uses TRBV19 and TRBJ2-1; D is perhaps TRBD1 (6 bases). Trimming stripped 7 bases from V and 7 bases from J, with 17 bases between. The germline gives CDR1 LNHDA, CDR2 SQIVND (reference sequence). The CDR3 sequence is 14 residues long.

The gene calls are TRBV2 and TRBJ2-5; D is possibly TRBD2 (5 bases). CDR1 is SNHLY, CDR2 FYNNEI, per germline. The CDR3 runs to 16 residues. V was shortened by 1 base and J by 1 base, with 13 bases between the two germline ends. CDR3 region: CASSEGGRISQETQYF. As DNA, the CDR3 is TGTGCCAGCAGTGAAGGAGGGCGGATTAGCCAAGAGACCCAGTACTTC. The complete variable domain, with remaining parts taken from reference TRBV2 and TRBJ2-5, reads EPEVTQTPSHQVTQMGQEVILRCVPISNHLYFYWYRQILGQKVEFLVSFYNNEISEKSEIFDDQFSVERPDGSNFTLKIRSTKLEDSAMYFCASSEGGRISQETQYFGPGTRLLVL.

The chain couples TRBV5-1 to TRBJ2-1, with 9 bases fitting TRBD1. The germline gives CDR1 SGHRS, CDR2 YFSETQ. V shed 3 bases and J 6 bases; nucleotides not matched to a gene: 10. This CDR3 is 16 amino acids long. The CDR3 sequence is CASSSSGTGFSNEQFF. For the CDR3, the DNA is TGCGCCAGCAGCTCGTCCGGGACAGGGTTCAGCAATGAGCAGTTCTTC.

The chain joins TRBV5-5 to TRBJ1-4; weak D call: TRBD1 (5 bases). V lost 3 bases and J lost 2, with 8 bases in between. Germline V lookup: CDR1 SGHKS, CDR2 YYEKEE (reference sequence). The length of the CDR3 is 14 residues. The CDR3 is CASSSGLTNEKLFF. CDR3 coding DNA: TGTGCCAGCAGCTCGGGACTCACTAATGAAAAACTGTTTTTT.

This chain joins TRBV15 and TRBJ1-1; D is uncertain. This CDR3 is built from 14 residues. Germline V gene data show CDR1 as LNHNV and CDR2 as YYDKDF (reference sequence). The V gene lost 2 bases and the J gene lost 11 bases, with 18 bases spanning the gap. The CDR3 DNA reads TGTGCCACCAGCAGATCGAGCTTCGAAATAAAGGCTTTCTTT. Its protein is CATSRSSFEIKAFF.